This paragraph covers one T cell receptor (beta chain) sequence. Its cognate antigen is unknown. V lost 5 bases, J lost 4 bases, and 6 bases lay in between. The CDR3 is 12 residues long. Germline lookup yields CDR1 SGDLS and CDR2 YYNGEE. This entry comes from a study of T cells in Graves' hyperthyroidism and ophthalmopathy. Amplified regions were TCR beta CDR3 sequences from RNA transcripts. TCR CDR3 underwent first-round RT-PCR with the HTBI primer set. One entry per CDR3 protein results from TCRdb running MiXCR on the multiplex PCR reads. The sample shows under 750,000 distinct CDR3 sequences, 18% of them seen only once. Whole-study findings and limits: Ophthalmopathy was model-predicted a median roughly 6.3 months pre-onset.

The receptor was isolated from a woman aged 45 to 65 with Graves' hyperthyroidism that later progressed to Graves' ophthalmopathy. The rearrangement joins TRBV9 to TRBJ2-2; D is undetermined. Sequencing was performed on blood. DNA for the CDR3: TGTGCCAGCAGAGCAGTCACCGGGGAGCTGTTTTTT. Translated, it gives CASRAVTGELFF.